What follows describes a single T cell receptor (beta chain). After removal of 7 bases from V and 9 bases from J, the junction contained 7 bases not matched to a gene. The CDR3 contains 14 residues. Germline lookup yields CDR1 SNHLY and CDR2 FYNNEI. Method: immunoSEQ multiplex PCR; TCRdb's copy keeps in-frame clones and lacks some. The top ten clones hold roughly 0.56% of a sample with roughly 1 million clones, about 80% of them seen once. The data belong to a study of shared clonotypes between healthy human individuals. In the study overall: Three CD4 naive, three CD4 memory, two CD8 naive and one CD8 memory plate were used per donor.

The sequence was collected from a man in his late teens or twenties in good health. Some clones in this sample may be carry-over from other donors' samples. Material: memory CD4+ T cells from PBMCs. Subset defined: CD45RA-negative fraction. The rearrangement joins TRBV2 to TRBJ2-1, with 12 bases that match TRBD1. CDR3 region: CASTRDRGPGEQFF. The DNA for the CDR3 is TGTGCCAGCACCCGGGACAGGGGGCCGGGTGAGCAGTTCTTC.